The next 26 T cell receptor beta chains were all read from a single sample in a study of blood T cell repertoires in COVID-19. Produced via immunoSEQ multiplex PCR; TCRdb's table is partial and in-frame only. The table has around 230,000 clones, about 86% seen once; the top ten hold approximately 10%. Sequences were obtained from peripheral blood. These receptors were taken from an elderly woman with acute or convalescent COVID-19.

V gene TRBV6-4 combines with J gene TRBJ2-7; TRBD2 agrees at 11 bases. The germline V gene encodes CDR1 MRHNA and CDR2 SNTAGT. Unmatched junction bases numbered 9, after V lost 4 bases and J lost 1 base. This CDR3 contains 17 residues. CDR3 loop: CASSGRTSGPTSYEQYF. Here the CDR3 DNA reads TGTGCCAGCAGTGGGAGGACTAGCGGGCCTACATCCTACGAGCAGTACTTC.

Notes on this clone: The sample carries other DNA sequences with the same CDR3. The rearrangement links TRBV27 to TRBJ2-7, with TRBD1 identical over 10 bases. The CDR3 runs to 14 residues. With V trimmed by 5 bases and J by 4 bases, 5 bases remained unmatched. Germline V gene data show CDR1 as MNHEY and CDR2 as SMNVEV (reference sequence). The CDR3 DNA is TGTGCCAGCAGTCCACGGACAGGGGGATACGAGCAGTACTTC. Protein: CASSPRTGGYEQYF.

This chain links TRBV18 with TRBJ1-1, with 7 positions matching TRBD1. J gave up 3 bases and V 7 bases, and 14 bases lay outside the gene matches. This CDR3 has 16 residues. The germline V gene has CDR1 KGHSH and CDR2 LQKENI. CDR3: CASFTRRQGDDTEAFF. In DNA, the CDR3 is TGTGCCAGCTTCACCAGGAGGCAGGGGGATGACACTGAAGCTTTCTTT. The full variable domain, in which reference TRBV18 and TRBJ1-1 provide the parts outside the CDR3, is NAGVMQNPRHLVRRRGQEARLRCSPMKGHSHVYWYRQLPEEGLKFMVYLQKENIIDESGMPKERFSAEFPKEGPSILRIQQVVRGDSAAYFCASFTRRQGDDTEAFFGQGTRLTVV.

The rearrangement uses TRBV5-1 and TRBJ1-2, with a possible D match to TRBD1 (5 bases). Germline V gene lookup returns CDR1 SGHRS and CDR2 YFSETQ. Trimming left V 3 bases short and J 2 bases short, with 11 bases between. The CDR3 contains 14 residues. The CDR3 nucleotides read TGCGCCAGCAGCTCTACCACAGGCAACTATGGCTACACCTTC. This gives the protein CASSSTTGNYGYTF.

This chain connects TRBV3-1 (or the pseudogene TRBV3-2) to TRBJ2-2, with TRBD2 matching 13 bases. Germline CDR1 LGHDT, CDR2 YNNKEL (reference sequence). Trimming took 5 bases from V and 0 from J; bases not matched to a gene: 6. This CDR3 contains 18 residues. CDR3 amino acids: CASSKGLAGPTNTGELFF. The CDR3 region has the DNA TGTGCCAGCAGCAAGGGACTAGCGGGGCCCACGAACACCGGGGAGCTGTTTTTT.

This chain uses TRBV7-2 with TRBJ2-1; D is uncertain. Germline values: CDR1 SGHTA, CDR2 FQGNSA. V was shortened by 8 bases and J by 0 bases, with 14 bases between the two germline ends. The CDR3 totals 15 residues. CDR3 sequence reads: CASQVRPSSYNEQFF. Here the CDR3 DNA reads TGTGCCAGCCAGGTACGCCCGAGCTCCTACAATGAGCAGTTCTTC. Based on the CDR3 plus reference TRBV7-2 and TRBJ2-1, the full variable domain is GAGVSQSPSNKVTEKGKDVELRCDPISGHTALYWYRQSLGQGLEFLIYFQGNSAPDKSGLPSDRFSAERTGGSVSTLTIQRTQQEDSAVYLCASQVRPSSYNEQFFGPGTRLTVL.

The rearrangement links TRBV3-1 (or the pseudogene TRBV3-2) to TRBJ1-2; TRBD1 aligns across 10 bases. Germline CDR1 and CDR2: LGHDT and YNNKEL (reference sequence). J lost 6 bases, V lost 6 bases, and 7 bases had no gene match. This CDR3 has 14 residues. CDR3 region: CASRRQGAGDGYTF. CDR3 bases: TGTGCCAGCAGACGACAGGGGGCCGGAGATGGCTACACCTTC.

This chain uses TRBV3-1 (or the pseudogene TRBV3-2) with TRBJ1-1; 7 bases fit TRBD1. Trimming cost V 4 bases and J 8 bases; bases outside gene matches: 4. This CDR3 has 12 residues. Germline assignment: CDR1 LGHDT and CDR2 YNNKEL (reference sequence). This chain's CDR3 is CASSRGTAEAFF. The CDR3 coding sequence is TGTGCCAGCAGCCGTGGGACAGCAGAAGCTTTCTTT.

DNA for the CDR3: TGTGCCAGCAGTGGAGCCAGGGAGGGCACTGAAGCTTTCTTT. Amino acid sequence: CASSGAREGTEAFF. J is TRBJ1-1 and V is TRBV2; D is perhaps TRBD1 (5 bases). From germline, CDR1 is SNHLY and CDR2 FYNNEI. The CDR3 is 14 residues long. Trimming took 4 bases from V and 4 from J, leaving 13 bases between them.

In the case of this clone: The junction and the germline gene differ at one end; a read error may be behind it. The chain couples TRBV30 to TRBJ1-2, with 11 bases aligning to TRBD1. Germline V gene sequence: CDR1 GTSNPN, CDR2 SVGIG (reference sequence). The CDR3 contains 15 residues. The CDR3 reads CAWSGQGVPFYDYTF. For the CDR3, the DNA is TGTGCCTGGTCGGGACAGGGGGTTCCCTTCTATGACTACACCTTC.

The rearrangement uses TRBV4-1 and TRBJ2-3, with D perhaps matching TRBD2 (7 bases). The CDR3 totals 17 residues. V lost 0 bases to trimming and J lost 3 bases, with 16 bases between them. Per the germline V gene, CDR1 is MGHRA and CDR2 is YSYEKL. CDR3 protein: CASSQDWGGQGTDTQYF. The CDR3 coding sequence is TGCGCCAGCAGCCAAGATTGGGGGGGGCAGGGGACAGATACGCAGTATTTT.

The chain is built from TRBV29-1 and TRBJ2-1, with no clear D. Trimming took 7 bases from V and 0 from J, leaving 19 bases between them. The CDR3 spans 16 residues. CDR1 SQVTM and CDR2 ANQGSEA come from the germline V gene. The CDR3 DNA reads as TGCAGCGCGATGGCTCCGTCAGAAAGCTCCTACAATGAGCAGTTCTTC. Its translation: CSAMAPSESSYNEQFF.

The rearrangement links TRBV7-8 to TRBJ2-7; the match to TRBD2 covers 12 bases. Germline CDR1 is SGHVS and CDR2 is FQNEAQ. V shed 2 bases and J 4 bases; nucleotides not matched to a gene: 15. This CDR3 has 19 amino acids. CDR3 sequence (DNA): TGTGCCAGCAGCTTAAAGACTGGACTAGCGGGGCCGGGGCCATACGAGCAGTACTTC. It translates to CASSLKTGLAGPGPYEQYF.

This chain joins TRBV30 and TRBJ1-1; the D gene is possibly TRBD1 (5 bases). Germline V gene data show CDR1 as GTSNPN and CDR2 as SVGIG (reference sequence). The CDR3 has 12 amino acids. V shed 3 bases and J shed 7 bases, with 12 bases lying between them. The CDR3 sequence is CAWRWGVREAFF. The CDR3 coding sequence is TGTGCCTGGAGGTGGGGGGTACGTGAAGCTTTCTTT.

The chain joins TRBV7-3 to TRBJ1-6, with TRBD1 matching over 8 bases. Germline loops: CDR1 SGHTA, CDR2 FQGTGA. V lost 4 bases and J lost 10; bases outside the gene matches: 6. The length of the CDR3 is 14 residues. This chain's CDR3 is CASSSGQGSSPLHF. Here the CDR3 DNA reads TGTGCCAGCAGCTCAGGACAGGGTTCCTCACCCCTCCACTTT.

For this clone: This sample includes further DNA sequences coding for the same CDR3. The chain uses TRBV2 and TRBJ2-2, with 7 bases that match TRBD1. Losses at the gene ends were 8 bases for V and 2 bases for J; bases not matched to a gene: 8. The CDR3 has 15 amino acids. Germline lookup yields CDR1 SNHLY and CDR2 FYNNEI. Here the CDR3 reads CASLEGQLNTGELFF. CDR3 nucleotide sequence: TGTGCCAGCCTTGAGGGACAGTTAAACACCGGGGAGCTGTTTTTT.

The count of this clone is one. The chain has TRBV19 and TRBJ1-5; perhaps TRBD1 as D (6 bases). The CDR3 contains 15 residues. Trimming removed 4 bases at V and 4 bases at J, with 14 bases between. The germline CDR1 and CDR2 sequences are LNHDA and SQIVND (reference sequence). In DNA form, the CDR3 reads TGTGCCAGTAGTAAGGCGGGGGCTGGTAATCAGCCCCAGCATTTT. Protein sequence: CASSKAGAGNQPQHF.

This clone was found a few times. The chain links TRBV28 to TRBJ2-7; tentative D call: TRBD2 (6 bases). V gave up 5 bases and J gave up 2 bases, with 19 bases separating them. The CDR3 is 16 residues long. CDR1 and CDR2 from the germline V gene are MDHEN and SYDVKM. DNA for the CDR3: TGTGCCAGCAGTGGGGTAGGAGGGGCTACCCCCTACGAGCAGTACTTC. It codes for CASSGVGGATPYEQYF.

The CDR3 DNA follows: TGCAGCGTTGAACCCAGCTCTGGAAACACCATATATTTT. Residues: CSVEPSSGNTIYF. The chain recombines TRBV29-1 with TRBJ1-3; no clear D. The germline CDR1 and CDR2 sequences are SQVTM and ANQGSEA. Trimming removed 2 bases from V and 0 bases from J, with 5 bases in between. The CDR3 runs to 13 residues.

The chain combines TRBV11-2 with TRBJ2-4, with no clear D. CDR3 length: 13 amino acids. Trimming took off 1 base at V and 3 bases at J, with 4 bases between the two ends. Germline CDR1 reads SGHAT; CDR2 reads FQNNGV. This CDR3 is CASSLVLKNIQYF. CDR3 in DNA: TGTGCCAGCAGCTTAGTTCTCAAAAACATTCAGTACTTC.

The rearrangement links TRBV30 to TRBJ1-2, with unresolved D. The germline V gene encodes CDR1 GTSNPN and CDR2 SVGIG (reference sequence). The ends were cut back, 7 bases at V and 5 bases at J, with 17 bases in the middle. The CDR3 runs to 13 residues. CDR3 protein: CASRGREGYGYTF. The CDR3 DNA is TGTGCCTCCCGGGGTAGGGAGGGTTATGGCTACACCTTC.

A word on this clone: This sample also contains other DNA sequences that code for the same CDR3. As DNA, the CDR3 is TGTGCCAGCAGCTTGGACAGGGGTAATGAAAAACTGTTTTTT. Its translation: CASSLDRGNEKLFF. The chain recombines TRBV7-9 with TRBJ1-4, with TRBD1 identical over 9 bases. J gave up 4 bases and V 3 bases, and 0 bases lay outside the gene matches. Germline-derived CDR1 and CDR2 are SEHNR and FQNEAQ (reference sequence). This CDR3 has 14 amino acids.

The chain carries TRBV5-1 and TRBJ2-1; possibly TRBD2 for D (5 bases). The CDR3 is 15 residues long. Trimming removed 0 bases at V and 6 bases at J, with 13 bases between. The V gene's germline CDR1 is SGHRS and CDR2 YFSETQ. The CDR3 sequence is CASSLEGAGGNEQFF. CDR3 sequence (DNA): TGCGCCAGCAGCTTGGAAGGTGCGGGCGGCAATGAGCAGTTCTTC.

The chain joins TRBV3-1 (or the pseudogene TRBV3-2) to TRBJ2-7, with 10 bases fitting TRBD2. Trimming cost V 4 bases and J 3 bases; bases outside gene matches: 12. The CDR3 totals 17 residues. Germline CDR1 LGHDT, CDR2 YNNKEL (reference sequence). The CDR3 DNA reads TGTGCCAGCAGCCCCAAGAGCGGGGGGGCTTCAATCTACGAGCAGTACTTC. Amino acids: CASSPKSGGASIYEQYF.

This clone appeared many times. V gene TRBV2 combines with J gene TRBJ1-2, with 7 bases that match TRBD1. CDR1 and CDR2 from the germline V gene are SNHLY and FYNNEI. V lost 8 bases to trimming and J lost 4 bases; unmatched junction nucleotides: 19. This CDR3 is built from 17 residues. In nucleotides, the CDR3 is TGTGCCAGCCTGGCCACCGGGACAGCGGTTAGTCGCTATGGCTACACCTTC. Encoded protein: CASLATGTAVSRYGYTF.

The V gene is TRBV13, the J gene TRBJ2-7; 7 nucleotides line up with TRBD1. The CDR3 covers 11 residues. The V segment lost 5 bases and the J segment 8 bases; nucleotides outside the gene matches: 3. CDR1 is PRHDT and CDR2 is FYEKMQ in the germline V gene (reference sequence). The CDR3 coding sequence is TGTGCCAGCAGCCTGACAGGGCAGCAGTACTTC. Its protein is CASSLTGQQYF.